The 13 T cell receptor beta chains presented below share a single source sample, sequenced in a study of T cells in Graves' hyperthyroidism and ophthalmopathy. Amplification yielded TCR beta CDR3 regions, with RNA transcripts as the source. The study used the HTBI primer set for a first-round RT-PCR of the TCR CDR3. Each CDR3 protein is one row after TCRdb ran MiXCR on the multiplex PCR reads. The sample shows about 520,000 distinct CDR3 sequences, roughly 25% of them seen only once. The source material was blood. These receptors were taken from a woman between 25 and 40 years old with Graves' ophthalmopathy.

This clonotype was picked up many times. V gene TRBV6-5 combines with J gene TRBJ2-7, with D possibly being TRBD2 (6 bases). Per germline, CDR1 MNHEY and CDR2 SVGAGI. The CDR3 totals 13 residues. Trimming took 7 bases from V and 4 from J, leaving 14 bases between them. The CDR3 loop is CASTEFAGYEQYF. The DNA for the CDR3 is TGTGCCAGCACCGAGTTTGCGGGGTACGAGCAGTACTTC.

The table lists this clonotype with a count of one. The J gene is TRBJ1-1, the V gene TRBV30, with no clear D. Germline V CDR1 and CDR2: GTSNPN, SVGIG (reference sequence). Trimming took 0 bases from V and 11 from J, leaving 10 bases between them. The CDR3 is made up of 11 amino acids. CDR3 amino acids: CAWSVEGAAFF. The CDR3 region has the DNA TGTGCCTGGAGTGTTGAGGGAGCCGCTTTCTTT. The full variable domain, with the rest looked up from reference TRBV30 and TRBJ1-1, is SQTIHQWPATLVQPVGSPLSLECTVEGTSNPNLYWYRQAAGRGLQLLFYSVGIGQISSEVPQNLSASRPQDRQFILSSKKLLLSDSGFYLCAWSVEGAAFFGQGTRLTVV.

This clonotype was seen only a few times. V is TRBV4-3 and J is TRBJ2-4; 7 bases agree with TRBD1. CDR3 length equals 18 residues. CDR1 is LGHNA and CDR2 is YSLEER in the germline V gene. J lost 3 bases, V lost 0 bases, and 11 bases had no gene match. The CDR3 reads CASSQETQGEFGKNIQYF. The CDR3 DNA is TGCGCCAGCAGCCAAGAAACCCAGGGGGAATTTGGCAAAAACATTCAGTACTTC.

This clonotype appeared many times. The chain employs TRBV15 and TRBJ1-1; possibly TRBD1 for D (6 bases). Germline V gene sequence: CDR1 LNHNV, CDR2 YYDKDF (reference sequence). Trimming took 2 bases from V and 11 from J, leaving 12 bases between them. This CDR3 contains 12 residues. In DNA, the CDR3 is TGTGCCACCAGCAGAAGCCGGACAGTTGCTTTCTTT. Protein: CATSRSRTVAFF.

DNA for the CDR3: TGCAGTGCTAGAGATTCTAGCGGGGGGGCCGGAGAGACCCAGTACTTC. Its protein product is CSARDSSGGAGETQYF. The genes are TRBV20-1 and TRBJ2-5; 12 positions agree with TRBD2. Per germline, CDR1 DFQATT and CDR2 SNEGSKA (reference sequence). V gave up 0 bases and J gave up 4 bases; unmatched junction bases: 6. The CDR3 runs 16 residues.

The sample holds many counts of this clonotype. This chain links TRBV7-6 with TRBJ2-7, with 7 bases that match TRBD1. Germline CDR1 and CDR2: SGHVS and FNYEAQ. This CDR3 has 13 amino acids. Trimming at V came to 5 bases and at J to 4 bases, leaving 5 bases not matched to a gene. The CDR3 coding sequence is TGTGCCAGCAGCCTACAGGACAGGTACGAGCAGTACTTC. This sequence encodes CASSLQDRYEQYF.

This clonotype has at least ten counts. The rearrangement uses TRBV7-9 and TRBJ1-2; perhaps TRBD1 as D (5 bases). The CDR3 runs to 13 residues. Germline V gene data show CDR1 as SEHNR and CDR2 as FQNEAQ (reference sequence). Trimming removed 8 bases from V and 3 bases from J, with 13 bases in between. The CDR3 loop reads CASHRVGDYGYTF. DNA of the CDR3: TGTGCCAGCCATCGGGTGGGGGACTATGGCTACACCTTC.

This chain connects TRBV29-1 to TRBJ1-2, with D uncertain. The V and J ends lost 7 bases and 7 bases respectively, with 16 bases between them. CDR3 length: 12 residues. Germline lookup yields CDR1 SQVTM and CDR2 ANQGSEA. Here the CDR3 reads CSARSGERGYTF. The CDR3 DNA reads TGCAGCGCCCGAAGCGGGGAACGTGGCTACACCTTC.

The chain recombines TRBV5-4 with TRBJ2-5; D not certain. The length of the CDR3 is 13 residues. Per the germline V gene, CDR1 is SGHNT and CDR2 is YYREEE (reference sequence). V lost 4 bases to trimming and J lost 5 bases, with 12 bases between them. Written as DNA, the CDR3 is TGTGCCAGCAGCCCGGCCAGCTTGGAGACCCAGTACTTC. This gives the protein CASSPASLETQYF. The full variable domain, its missing parts supplied by reference TRBV5-4 and TRBJ2-5, is ETGVTQSPTHLIKTRGQQVTLRCSSQSGHNTVSWYQQALGQGPQFIFQYYREEENGRGNFPPRFSGLQFPNYSSELNVNALELDDSALYLCASSPASLETQYFGPGTRLLVL.

The J gene is TRBJ1-1, the V gene TRBV9, with D perhaps TRBD1 (5 bases). V lost 4 bases, J lost 6 bases, and 16 bases lay in between. There are 14 residues in the CDR3. From germline, CDR1 is SGDLS and CDR2 YYNGEE. This CDR3 reads CASSPPGRVAEAFF. The DNA of the CDR3 is TGTGCCAGCAGCCCCCCCGGCAGGGTAGCTGAAGCTTTCTTT.

This clonotype was detected ten times or more. V usage is TRBV6-2 or TRBV6-3 and J usage is TRBJ1-5; 8 positions match TRBD1. V lost 8 bases and J lost 7; bases outside the gene matches: 16. There are 16 residues in the CDR3. The germline gives CDR1 MNHEY, CDR2 SVGEGT. The CDR3 loop reads CASGPRTGRVGQPQHF. The DNA for the CDR3 is TGTGCCAGCGGTCCGAGGACAGGGCGAGTAGGGCAGCCCCAGCATTTT.

This clonotype was counted at least ten times. The rearrangement links TRBV27 to TRBJ2-7; no reliable D call. Per germline, CDR1 MNHEY and CDR2 SMNVEV (reference sequence). This CDR3 spans 13 amino acids. V was shortened by 5 bases and J by 2 bases, with 10 bases between the two germline ends. The CDR3 bases are TGTGCCAGCAGTGACCGTCCAACCTACGAGCAGTACTTC. Translated, it gives CASSDRPTYEQYF.

Many counts were recorded for this clonotype. The J gene is TRBJ2-5, the V gene TRBV12-3 or TRBV12-4; TRBD1 might be the D (6 bases). V lost 1 base, J lost 4 bases, and 13 bases lay in between. The CDR3 runs to 15 residues. CDR3 bases: TGTGCCAGCAGTTTAGGGGGGCTTATGGGAGAGACCCAGTACTTC. Translated, it gives CASSLGGLMGETQYF.